These T cell receptor beta chains were read from a single sample in a study of long-term antiretroviral therapy in people with HIV. Clones were sequenced by immunoSEQ multiplex PCR, and TCRdb holds only the in-frame ones, with some missing. The data hold fewer than 30,000 clones, with 85% to 90% observed a single time. The sample in question was unsorted PBMCs, obtained 0.8 years after starting antiretroviral therapy. These receptors all stem from a woman aged 25 to 45 with HIV. CDR3s include the opening cysteine and the closing phenylalanine or tryptophan. D genes are given only for firm matches. The listing skips clone size in some rows; elsewhere it reads once, few, many or a size class.

cdr3_nt cdr3_aa v_call d_call clone_size j_call cdr3_length
TGTGCCAGCAGCTTGTCAGGGGGCTGGGGCTACACCTTC CASSLSGGWGYTF TRBV7-3 TRBD1 few TRBJ1-2 13
TGTGCCTGGAGGGGGCCAGTCGCTTACAATGAGCAGTTCTTC CAWRGPVAYNEQFF TRBV30 . . TRBJ2-1 14
TGCGCCAGCAGATATCTAGCGGACATGGACACCGGGGAGCTGTTTTTT CASRYLADMDTGELFF TRBV4-1 TRBD2 . TRBJ2-2 16
TGTGCCAGCAGTTACTTGGTCGGGGGCAGTAACTATGGCTACACCTTC CASSYLVGGSNYGYTF TRBV6-5 . . TRBJ1-2 16
TGTGCCAGCAGCCAACAGGGGGGCGGTGAAGCTTTCTTT CASSQQGGGEAFF TRBV7-2 TRBD1 . TRBJ1-1 13
TGTGCCATCATGGTCCGGAACTCTGGAAACACCATATATTTT CAIMVRNSGNTIYF TRBV10-3 . . TRBJ1-3 14
TGTGCTAGTGGTTCCACGTTTACGGGGAGCCAAGAGACCCAGTACTTC CASGSTFTGSQETQYF TRBV12-5 . once TRBJ2-5 16
TGTGCCAGCAGTTTAACCGGGGGCGGTGGGGAGCTGTTTTTT CASSLTGGGGELFF TRBV27 . . TRBJ2-2 14
TGTGCCAGCAGTAGGGACAGGGTTCGGGAGCAGTACTTC CASSRDRVREQYF TRBV5-4 TRBD1 . TRBJ2-7 13
TGTGCCTGGAGCCTCCCACAGCAAGAGACCCAGTACTTC CAWSLPQQETQYF TRBV30 . . TRBJ2-5 13
TGTGCCAGCAGTCCCAACCTATTCGGACAGGGTAACTATGGCTACACCTTC CASSPNLFGQGNYGYTF TRBV27 TRBD1 . TRBJ1-2 17
TGCGCCAGCGCCCGAATCCCAGGGGGCGGGGGGATTGGCGAGCAGTACTTC CASARIPGGGGIGEQYF TRBV5-1 . . TRBJ2-7 17
TGTGCCTGGAAGGGGCTGGGGGCCGGGAACACTGAAGCTTTCTTT CAWKGLGAGNTEAFF TRBV30 . . TRBJ1-1 15
TGTGCCAGCAGCGTAGACTTAGGGTCCTATGGCTACACCTTC CASSVDLGSYGYTF TRBV9 . . TRBJ1-2 14
TGTGCCAGCAGCGTAAATCGGGAAAGGGAGACCCAGTACTTC CASSVNRERETQYF TRBV9 . . TRBJ2-5 14
TGTGCCACCGCGCCAGGGGCCTCCCCGATAACCTACGAGCAGTACTTC CATAPGASPITYEQYF TRBV10-3 . . TRBJ2-7 16
TGTGCCAGCAGCCAACCGACAGTTAACACAGATACGCAGTATTTT CASSQPTVNTDTQYF TRBV4-2 . . TRBJ2-3 15
TGTGCCAGCAGCTTAGAGGGCAGGGGCTTCTATGGCTACACCTTC CASSLEGRGFYGYTF TRBV7-9 . . TRBJ1-2 15
TGTGCCAGCACCGAACGGGGCTATGGCTACACCTTC CASTERGYGYTF TRBV2 . few TRBJ1-2 12
TGTGCCAGCAGCTCGACGACTCCCGAGCAGTACTTC CASSSTTPEQYF TRBV7-6 . medium-sized TRBJ2-7 12
TGCGCCAGCAGCCAAGATAGGAACAGGGGGACTGAAGCTTTCTTT CASSQDRNRGTEAFF TRBV4-1 TRBD1 . TRBJ1-1 15
TGCAGCGTTGTGGACAGGAGCTCCTACGAGCAGTACTTC CSVVDRSSYEQYF TRBV29-1 TRBD1 once TRBJ2-7 13
TGTGCCAGCAGTGAAGAGGGCAAAAATGAGCAGTTCTTC CASSEEGKNEQFF TRBV2 . . TRBJ2-1 13
TGTGCCAGCAGCCAAAGCACAGGGGGCGCATACTATGGCTACACCTTC CASSQSTGGAYYGYTF TRBV5-4 TRBD1 . TRBJ1-2 16
TGTGCCAGCAGGACCGGACTAGCAAGCACAGATACGCAGTATTTT CASRTGLASTDTQYF TRBV9 TRBD2 . TRBJ2-3 15
TGCGCCAGCAGTGCCGGGATCCAAGATTCACCCCTCCACTTT CASSAGIQDSPLHF TRBV5-1 . . TRBJ1-6 14